This entry describes one T cell receptor (beta chain). Produced via immunoSEQ multiplex PCR; TCRdb's table is partial and in-frame only. The sample lists approximately 240,000 clones; about nine tenths were seen once. These data originate in a study of blood T cell repertoires in COVID-19. Germline CDR1 is ENHRY and CDR2 is SYGVKD. The V end was cut by 7 bases, the J end by 0 bases, with 13 bases between. The CDR3 loop spans 15 amino acids. The sample taken for sequencing was PBMCs or T cells enriched from blood (not recorded which). The chain recombines TRBV10-3 with TRBJ1-3, with TRBD1 as a possible D gene (6 bases). This TCR came from a woman younger than 45 with acute COVID-19. The CDR3 DNA is TGTGCCATCAAGGACAGTCTTTCCTCTGGAAACACCATATATTTT. Amino acids: CAIKDSLSSGNTIYF.